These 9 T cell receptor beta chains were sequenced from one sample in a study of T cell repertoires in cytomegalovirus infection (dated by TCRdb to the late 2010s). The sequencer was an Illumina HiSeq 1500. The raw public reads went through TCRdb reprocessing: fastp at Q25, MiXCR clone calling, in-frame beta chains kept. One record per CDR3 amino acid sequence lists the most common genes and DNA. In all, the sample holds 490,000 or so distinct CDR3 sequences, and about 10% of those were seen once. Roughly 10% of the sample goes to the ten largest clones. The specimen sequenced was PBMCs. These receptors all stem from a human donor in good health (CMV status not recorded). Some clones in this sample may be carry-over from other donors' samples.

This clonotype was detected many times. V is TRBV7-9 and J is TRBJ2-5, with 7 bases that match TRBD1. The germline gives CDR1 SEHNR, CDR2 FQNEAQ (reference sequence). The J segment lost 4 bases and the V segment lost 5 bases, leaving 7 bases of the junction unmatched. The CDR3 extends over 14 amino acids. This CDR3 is CASSRWDSVETQYF. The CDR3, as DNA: TGTGCCAGCAGCAGGTGGGACAGTGTAGAGACCCAGTACTTC.

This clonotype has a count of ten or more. DNA for the CDR3: TGTGCCAGCAGCCCCACGGCCCAAGAGACCCAGTACTTC. Translated, it gives CASSPTAQETQYF. The chain links TRBV7-4 to TRBJ2-5; D remains unclear. Germline V CDR1 and CDR2: SGHVT, SQSDAQ. This CDR3 comprises 13 residues. V was pared by 5 bases and J by 1 base, with 8 bases between.

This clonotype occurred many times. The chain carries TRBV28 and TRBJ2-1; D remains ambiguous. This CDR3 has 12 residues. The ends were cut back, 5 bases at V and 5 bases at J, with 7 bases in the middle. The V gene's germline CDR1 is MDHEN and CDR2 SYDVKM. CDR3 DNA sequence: TGTGCCAGCAGTCCCTGGGACAATGAGCAGTTCTTC. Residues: CASSPWDNEQFF.

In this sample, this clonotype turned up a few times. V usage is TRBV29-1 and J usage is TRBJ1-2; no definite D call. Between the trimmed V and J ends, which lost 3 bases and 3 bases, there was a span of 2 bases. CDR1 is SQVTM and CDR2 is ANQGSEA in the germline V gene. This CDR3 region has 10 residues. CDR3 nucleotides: TGCAGCGTTGACCACTATGGCTACACCTTC. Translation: CSVDHYGYTF.

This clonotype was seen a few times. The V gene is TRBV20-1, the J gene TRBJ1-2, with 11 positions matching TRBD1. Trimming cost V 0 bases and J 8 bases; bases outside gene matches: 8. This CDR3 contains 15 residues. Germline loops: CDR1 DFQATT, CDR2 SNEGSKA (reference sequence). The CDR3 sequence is CSARDMGQGVLGYTF. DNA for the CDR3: TGCAGTGCTAGAGATATGGGACAGGGGGTACTAGGCTACACCTTC.

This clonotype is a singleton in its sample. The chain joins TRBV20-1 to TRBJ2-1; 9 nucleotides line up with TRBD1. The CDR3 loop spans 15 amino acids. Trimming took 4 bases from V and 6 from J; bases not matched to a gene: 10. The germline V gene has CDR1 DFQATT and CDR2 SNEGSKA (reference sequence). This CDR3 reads CSATPGDRVGNEQFF. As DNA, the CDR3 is TGCAGTGCTACCCCAGGGGACAGGGTAGGCAATGAGCAGTTCTTC.

The CDR3 loop is CSAGGGGQPQHF. The DNA of the CDR3 is TGCAGTGCGGGGGGGGGTGGTCAGCCCCAGCATTTT. The chain employs TRBV20-1 and TRBJ1-5; possible D gene TRBD1, 5 bases. V lost 6 bases and J 6 bases, leaving 12 bases between the germline ends. Germline CDR1 is DFQATT and CDR2 is SNEGSKA (reference sequence). The CDR3 sequence is 12 residues long.

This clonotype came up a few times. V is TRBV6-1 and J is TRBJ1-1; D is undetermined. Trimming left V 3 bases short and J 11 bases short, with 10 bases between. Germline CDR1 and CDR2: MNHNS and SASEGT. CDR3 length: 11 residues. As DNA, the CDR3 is TGTGCCAGCAGTGACAGCCCGTCGGCTTTCTTT. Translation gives CASSDSPSAFF.

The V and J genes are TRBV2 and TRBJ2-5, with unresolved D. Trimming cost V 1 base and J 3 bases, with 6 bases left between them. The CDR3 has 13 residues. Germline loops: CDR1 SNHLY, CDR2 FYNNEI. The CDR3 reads CASSEEVKETQYF. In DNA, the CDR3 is TGTGCCAGCAGTGAAGAGGTGAAAGAGACCCAGTACTTC.